These 19 T cell receptor beta chains were all obtained from the same sample, sequenced in a study of patients and donors after allogeneic stem cell transplantation (dated by TCRdb to the early 2020s). Libraries were constructed by RT-PCR. TCRdb lists the instrument as NextSeq 550. TCRdb reanalyzed the raw reads on its own, using fastp at Q25 for trimming and MiXCR for clone calling, and kept in-frame beta chains. Here each entry gathers all rows of one CDR3 protein and keeps the most common genes and DNA. Recorded for this sample are about 74,000 distinct CDR3 sequences; about 25% of them occurred a single time. The ten largest clones add up to around 27% of the sample. The sequencing sample was made of blood, either unsorted or a sorted T cell fraction (not recorded which). These receptors all stem from a human donor who was either an allogeneic HSCT recipient or a stem cell or donor lymphocyte infusion donor (not recorded which). It is not recorded whose cells these are; they may come from a transplant donor.

This clonotype was seen a few times. The gene calls are TRBV6-5 and TRBJ1-1; TRBD1 might be the D (6 bases). V lost 0 bases to trimming and J lost 5 bases, with 7 bases between them. CDR3 length: 13 amino acids. Germline assignment: CDR1 MNHEY and CDR2 SVGAGI. The DNA of the CDR3 is TGTGCCAGCAGTTACTCGAGGGGGACTGAAGCTTTCTTT. Its translation: CASSYSRGTEAFF.

This chain joins TRBV7-6 and TRBJ2-1; 10 nucleotides align to TRBD1. V shed 2 bases and J 4 bases; nucleotides not matched to a gene: 5. This CDR3 is 16 amino acids long. Germline values: CDR1 SGHVS, CDR2 FNYEAQ. CDR3: CASSLSPGQGYNEQFF. The CDR3 DNA reads as TGTGCCAGCAGCTTATCCCCGGGACAGGGGTACAATGAGCAGTTCTTC.

This clonotype was seen only a few times. This chain uses TRBV10-3 with TRBJ1-2, with D perhaps matching TRBD1 (5 bases). This CDR3 has 14 amino acids. The V end lost 0 bases, the J end lost 7 bases, and 12 bases lay between the germline ends. Germline V gene lookup returns CDR1 ENHRY and CDR2 SYGVKD. Here the CDR3 DNA reads TGTGCCATCAGTGAGTCTGCAGGGAGGGCTGGCTACACCTTC. This codes for CAISESAGRAGYTF.

J is TRBJ2-4 and V is TRBV4-1; D may be TRBD1 (5 bases). Germline CDR1 is MGHRA and CDR2 is YSYEKL. The CDR3 sequence is 14 residues long. V was cut by 2 bases and J by 5 bases, with 10 bases left in between. The CDR3 DNA reads TGCGCCAGCAGCCAAAGGACAAGGGAAAACATTCAGTACTTC. Protein sequence: CASSQRTRENIQYF.

The chain employs TRBV29-1 and TRBJ2-5; D not resolved. The CDR3 sequence is 12 residues long. V shed 3 bases and J shed 5 bases, with 10 bases lying between them. Looked up from germline, CDR1 is SQVTM and CDR2 is ANQGSEA. The CDR3 loop is CSVETRLETQYF. The CDR3 DNA reads as TGCAGCGTTGAGACCCGGTTGGAGACCCAGTACTTC. The full variable domain, completed using reference TRBV29-1 and TRBJ2-5, is SAVISQKPSRDICQRGTSLTIQCQVDSQVTMMFWYRQQPGQSLTLIATANQGSEATYESGFVIDKFPISRPNLTFSTLTVSNMSPEDSSIYLCSVETRLETQYFGPGTRLLVL.

This clonotype was detected a few times. This chain joins TRBV7-2 and TRBJ1-1; unclear D gene. There are 13 residues in the CDR3. The V end was cut by 1 base, the J end by 5 bases, with 8 bases between. Germline assignment: CDR1 SGHTA and CDR2 FQGNSA. CDR3 DNA: TGTGCCAGCAGCTTAGGGAGTGGAACTGAAGCTTTCTTT. Encoded protein: CASSLGSGTEAFF.

CDR3 sequence (DNA): TGTGCCAGCAGCCCTTTTGAGGCGGGAGTAAGCTACGAGCAGTACTTC. Its protein is CASSPFEAGVSYEQYF. The V call is TRBV9, the J call TRBJ2-7; 7 nucleotides agree with TRBD2. Per germline, CDR1 SGDLS and CDR2 YYNGEE. V lost 4 bases and J lost 3; bases outside the gene matches: 13. The CDR3 sequence is 16 residues long.

The rearrangement joins TRBV13 to TRBJ2-7; TRBD1 agrees at 8 bases. Germline values: CDR1 PRHDT, CDR2 FYEKMQ (reference sequence). CDR3 length: 14 amino acids. With 5 bases clipped from V and 3 bases from J, the junction kept 6 bases outside the gene matches. CDR3 sequence (DNA): TGTGCCAGCAGCACCCGGGACAGGATCTACGAGCAGTACTTC. Amino acid sequence: CASSTRDRIYEQYF.

This chain links TRBV7-9 with TRBJ2-7; no reliable D call. The V end was cut by 2 bases, the J end by 5 bases, with 13 bases between. The CDR3 loop spans 14 amino acids. Germline lookup yields CDR1 SEHNR and CDR2 FQNEAQ (reference sequence). CDR3 region: CASSLFVAYHEQYF. In DNA form, the CDR3 reads TGTGCCAGCAGCTTATTTGTGGCTTACCACGAGCAGTACTTC.

A note on this clonotype: One junction end disagrees with the germline gene, perhaps due to a read error. This chain connects TRBV7-9 to TRBJ2-5; no clear D gene. In germline, CDR1 is SEHNR, CDR2 FQNEAQ (reference sequence). The CDR3 is 14 amino acids. The CDR3: CASSLAPKEETLYF. CDR3 DNA: TGTGCCAGCAGCTTAGCACCTAAAGAAGAGACCCTGTACTTC.

This clonotype was detected a few times. The gene calls are TRBV5-1 and TRBJ2-7, with 12 bases that match TRBD1. The V gene end was trimmed by 3 bases and the J gene end by 5 bases; junction bases not matched to a gene: 3. Germline V gene data show CDR1 as SGHRS and CDR2 as YFSETQ. The CDR3 is 14 amino acids. CDR3 in amino acids: CASSWGQGADEQYF. The CDR3 DNA follows: TGCGCCAGCAGCTGGGGACAGGGGGCAGACGAGCAGTACTTC.

The chain couples TRBV30 to TRBJ1-4; unclear D gene. There are 14 residues in the CDR3. The V end lost 0 bases, the J end lost 8 bases, and 13 bases lay between the germline ends. Germline V gene sequence: CDR1 GTSNPN, CDR2 SVGIG (reference sequence). CDR3 residues: CAWSVWPIAEKLFF. In nucleotides, the CDR3 is TGTGCCTGGAGTGTTTGGCCTATCGCGGAAAAACTGTTTTTT.

The chain combines TRBV25-1 with TRBJ2-7; TRBD2 matches 8 bases. The CDR3 sequence is 15 residues long. The V gene end was trimmed by 2 bases and the J gene end by 2 bases; junction bases not matched to a gene: 5. The germline gives CDR1 MGHDK, CDR2 SYGVNS. CDR3 DNA: TGTGCCAGCAGTGAAGGCGGGGGGACCCCCTACGAGCAGTACTTC. The encoded protein is CASSEGGGTPYEQYF.

This clonotype was counted between two and nine times. The chain employs TRBV5-1 and TRBJ1-5, with TRBD1 identical over 8 bases. CDR1 is SGHRS, CDR2 YFSETQ, per germline. The V segment lost 3 bases and the J segment 2 bases; nucleotides outside the gene matches: 10. This CDR3 is 17 amino acids long. The CDR3 loop is CASSWNRGEAGNQPQHF. The CDR3 DNA sequence: TGCGCCAGCAGCTGGAACAGGGGGGAAGCTGGCAATCAGCCCCAGCATTTT.

V gene TRBV12-3 or TRBV12-4 combines with J gene TRBJ2-6, with 8 bases fitting TRBD1. The CDR3 consists of 15 residues. Trimming at V came to 6 bases and at J to 2 bases, leaving 3 bases not matched to a gene. CDR3 coding DNA: TGTGCCAGCAGGGTACAGGGGGCTGGGGCCAACGTCCTGACTTTC. It translates to CASRVQGAGANVLTF.

This sequence joins TRBV12-3 or TRBV12-4 and TRBJ2-7, with TRBD1 matching over 10 bases. The CDR3 spans 15 residues. V was clipped by 5 bases and J by 5 bases; unmatched bases: 9. The DNA of the CDR3 is TGTGCCAGCAGTCGACCGGGACAGGGGTTCCACGAGCAGTACTTC. Protein product: CASSRPGQGFHEQYF.

This clonotype was seen a handful of times. The chain recombines TRBV21-1 with TRBJ1-1. TRBV21-1 is described as a pseudogene. The CDR3 has 16 residues. The DNA of the CDR3 is TGTGCCAGCAGCAAAAGGAGGATAGATACGAGGAATGAAGCTTTCTTT. Its translation: CASSKRRIDTRNEAFF.

This clonotype has only a few counts. The chain recombines TRBV5-1 with TRBJ2-6; D unclear. CDR1 SGHRS and CDR2 YFSETQ come from the germline V gene. The length of the CDR3 is 15 residues. V lost 4 bases, J lost 0 bases, and 8 bases lay in between. CDR3 residues: CASSVGNSGANVLTF. As DNA, the CDR3 is TGCGCCAGCAGCGTAGGTAACTCTGGGGCCAACGTCCTGACTTTC.

There are a few counts of this clonotype. The chain has TRBV12-3 or TRBV12-4 and TRBJ2-5; perhaps TRBD1 as D (6 bases). The V end was cut by 4 bases, the J end by 5 bases, with 11 bases between. CDR3 length equals 13 residues. CDR3 amino acids: CASSYADSETQYF. The CDR3 DNA reads as TGTGCCAGCAGTTACGCGGACAGTGAGACCCAGTACTTC.